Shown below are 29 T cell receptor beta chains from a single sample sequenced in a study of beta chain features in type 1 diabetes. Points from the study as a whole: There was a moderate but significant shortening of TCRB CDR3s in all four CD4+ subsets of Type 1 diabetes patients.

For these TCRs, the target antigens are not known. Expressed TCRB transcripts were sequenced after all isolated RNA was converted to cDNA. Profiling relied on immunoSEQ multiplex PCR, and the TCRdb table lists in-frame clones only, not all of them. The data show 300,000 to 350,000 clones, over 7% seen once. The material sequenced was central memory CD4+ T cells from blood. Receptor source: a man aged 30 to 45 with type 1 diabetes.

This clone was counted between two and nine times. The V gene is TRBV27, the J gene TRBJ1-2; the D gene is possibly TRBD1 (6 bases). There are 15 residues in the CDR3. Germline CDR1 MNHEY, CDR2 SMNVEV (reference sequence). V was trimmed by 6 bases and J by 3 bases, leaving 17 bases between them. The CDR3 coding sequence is TGTGCCAGCAGATCCCGACAGGCCCTAGACTATGGCTACACCTTC. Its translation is CASRSRQALDYGYTF.

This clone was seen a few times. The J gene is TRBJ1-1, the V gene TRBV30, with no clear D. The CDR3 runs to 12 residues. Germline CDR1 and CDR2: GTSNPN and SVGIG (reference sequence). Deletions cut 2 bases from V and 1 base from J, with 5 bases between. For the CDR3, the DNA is TGTGCCTGGAGTCGGACGAACACTGAAGCTTTCTTT. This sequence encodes CAWSRTNTEAFF. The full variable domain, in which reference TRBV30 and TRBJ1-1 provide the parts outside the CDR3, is SQTIHQWPATLVQPVGSPLSLECTVEGTSNPNLYWYRQAAGRGLQLLFYSVGIGQISSEVPQNLSASRPQDRQFILSSKKLLLSDSGFYLCAWSRTNTEAFFGQGTRLTVV.

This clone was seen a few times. The CDR3 DNA is TGCAGCGTTGCAATAGAGACCCAGTACTTC. Protein: CSVAIETQYF. This chain connects TRBV29-1 to TRBJ2-5; no reliable D call. Deletions cut 4 bases from V and 4 bases from J, with 4 bases between. Per the germline V gene, CDR1 is SQVTM and CDR2 is ANQGSEA. The CDR3 sequence is 10 residues long.

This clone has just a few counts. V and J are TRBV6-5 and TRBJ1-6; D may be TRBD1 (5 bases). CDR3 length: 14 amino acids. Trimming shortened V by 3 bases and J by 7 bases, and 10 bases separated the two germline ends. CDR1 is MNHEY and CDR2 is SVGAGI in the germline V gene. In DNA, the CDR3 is TGTGCCAGCAGTTATAACGGGGACAATTCACCCCTCCACTTT. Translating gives CASSYNGDNSPLHF.

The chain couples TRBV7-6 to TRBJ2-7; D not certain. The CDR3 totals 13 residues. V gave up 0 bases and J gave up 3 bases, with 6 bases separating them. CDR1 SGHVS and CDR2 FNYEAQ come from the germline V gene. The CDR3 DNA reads TGTGCCAGCAGCTTAGCTTACAGCTACGAGCAGTACTTC. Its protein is CASSLAYSYEQYF.

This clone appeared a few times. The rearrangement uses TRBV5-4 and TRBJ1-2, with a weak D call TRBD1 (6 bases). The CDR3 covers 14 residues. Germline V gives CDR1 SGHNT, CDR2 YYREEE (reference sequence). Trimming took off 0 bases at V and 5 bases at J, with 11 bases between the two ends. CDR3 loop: CASSLALTGYGYTF. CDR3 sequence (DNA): TGTGCCAGCAGCTTGGCCCTTACAGGGTATGGCTACACCTTC.

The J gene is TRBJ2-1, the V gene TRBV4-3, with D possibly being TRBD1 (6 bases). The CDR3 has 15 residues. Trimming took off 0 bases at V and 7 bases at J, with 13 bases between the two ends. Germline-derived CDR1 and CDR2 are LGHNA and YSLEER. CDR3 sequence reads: CASSQDPRTVNEQFF. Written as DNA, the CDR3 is TGCGCCAGCAGCCAAGATCCCCGGACAGTAAATGAGCAGTTCTTC.

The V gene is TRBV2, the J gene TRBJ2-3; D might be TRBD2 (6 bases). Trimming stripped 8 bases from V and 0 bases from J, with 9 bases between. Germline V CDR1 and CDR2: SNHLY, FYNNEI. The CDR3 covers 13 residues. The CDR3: CASEAGSTDTQYF. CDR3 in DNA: TGTGCCAGCGAGGCGGGGAGCACAGATACGCAGTATTTT.

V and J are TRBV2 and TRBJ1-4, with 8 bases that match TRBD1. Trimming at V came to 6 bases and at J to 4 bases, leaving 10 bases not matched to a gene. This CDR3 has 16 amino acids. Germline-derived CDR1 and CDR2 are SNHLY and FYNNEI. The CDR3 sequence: CASSTTGGRRNEKLFF. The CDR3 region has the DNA TGTGCCAGCAGCACTACAGGGGGGCGACGTAATGAAAAACTGTTTTTT.

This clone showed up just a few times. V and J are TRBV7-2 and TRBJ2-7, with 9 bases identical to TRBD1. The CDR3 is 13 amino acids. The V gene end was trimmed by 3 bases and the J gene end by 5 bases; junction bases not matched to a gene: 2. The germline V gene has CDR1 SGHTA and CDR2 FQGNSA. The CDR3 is CASSFGTGNEQYF. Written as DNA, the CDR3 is TGTGCCAGCAGCTTCGGGACAGGGAACGAGCAGTACTTC.

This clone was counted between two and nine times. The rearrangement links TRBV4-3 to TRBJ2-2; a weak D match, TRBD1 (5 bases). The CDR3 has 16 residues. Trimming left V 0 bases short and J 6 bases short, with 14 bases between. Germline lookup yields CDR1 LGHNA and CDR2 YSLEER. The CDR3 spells CASSQDHPGPAGELFF. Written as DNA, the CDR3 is TGCGCCAGCAGCCAAGATCATCCAGGGCCCGCCGGGGAGCTGTTTTTT.

The CDR3 reads CASLDTDTQYF. The CDR3 DNA follows: TGTGCCAGCCTCGACACAGATACGCAGTATTTT. The genes are TRBV7-2 and TRBJ2-3, with unresolved D. CDR3 length: 11 residues. V was shortened by 8 bases and J by 2 bases, with 5 bases between the two germline ends. Germline assignment: CDR1 SGHTA and CDR2 FQGNSA. Using reference TRBV7-2 and TRBJ2-3 for the parts outside the CDR3, the full variable domain is GAGVSQSPSNKVTEKGKDVELRCDPISGHTALYWYRQSLGQGLEFLIYFQGNSAPDKSGLPSDRFSAERTGGSVSTLTIQRTQQEDSAVYLCASLDTDTQYFGPGTRLTVL.

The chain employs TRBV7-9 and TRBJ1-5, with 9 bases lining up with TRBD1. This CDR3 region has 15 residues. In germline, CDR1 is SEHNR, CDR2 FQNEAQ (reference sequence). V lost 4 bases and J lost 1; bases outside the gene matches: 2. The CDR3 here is CASSWDRESNQPQHF. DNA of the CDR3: TGTGCCAGCAGCTGGGACAGGGAAAGCAATCAGCCCCAGCATTTT.

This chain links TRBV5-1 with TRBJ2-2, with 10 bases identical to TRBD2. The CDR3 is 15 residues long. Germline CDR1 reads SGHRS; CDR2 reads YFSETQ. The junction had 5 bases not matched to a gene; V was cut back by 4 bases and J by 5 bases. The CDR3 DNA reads TGCGCCAGCAGCCGAGGACTAGCGGAGACCGGGGAGCTGTTTTTT. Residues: CASSRGLAETGELFF.

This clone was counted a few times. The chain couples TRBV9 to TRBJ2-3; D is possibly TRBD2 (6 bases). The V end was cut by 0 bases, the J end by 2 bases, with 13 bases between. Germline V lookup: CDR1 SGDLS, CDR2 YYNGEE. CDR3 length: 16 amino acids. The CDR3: CASSVGVLAATDTQYF. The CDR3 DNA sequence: TGTGCCAGCAGCGTAGGAGTCTTAGCGGCCACAGATACGCAGTATTTT.

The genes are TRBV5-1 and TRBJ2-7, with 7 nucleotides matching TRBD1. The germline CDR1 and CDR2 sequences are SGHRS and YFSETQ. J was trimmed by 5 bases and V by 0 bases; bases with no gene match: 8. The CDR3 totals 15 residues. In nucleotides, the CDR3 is TGCGCCAGCAGCTTGGAAGGGACAGCTAGCCACGAGCAGTACTTC. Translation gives CASSLEGTASHEQYF.

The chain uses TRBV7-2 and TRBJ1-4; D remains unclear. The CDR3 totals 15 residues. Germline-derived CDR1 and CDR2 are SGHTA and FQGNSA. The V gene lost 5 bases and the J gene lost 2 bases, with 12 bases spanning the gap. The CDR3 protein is CASSPMRLTNEKLFF. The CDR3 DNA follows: TGTGCCAGCAGCCCGATGAGACTTACTAATGAAAAACTGTTTTTT.

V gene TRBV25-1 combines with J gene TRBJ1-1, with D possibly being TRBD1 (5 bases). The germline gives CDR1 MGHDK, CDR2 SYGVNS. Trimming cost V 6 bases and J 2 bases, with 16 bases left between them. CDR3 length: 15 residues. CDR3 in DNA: TGTGCCAGCAGCCGACGATCCGGGGCTAACACTGAAGCTTTCTTT. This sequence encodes CASSRRSGANTEAFF.

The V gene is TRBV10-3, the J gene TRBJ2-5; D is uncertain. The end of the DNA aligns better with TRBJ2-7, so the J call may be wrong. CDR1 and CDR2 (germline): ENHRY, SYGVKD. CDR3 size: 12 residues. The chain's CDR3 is CATLAVSYEQYF. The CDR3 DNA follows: TGTGCCACCCTGGCAGTGTCCTACGAGCAGTACTTC.

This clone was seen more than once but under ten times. The CDR3 bases are TGTGCCAGCAGTTTTGGCATCCGGGGAACCGGGGAGCTGTTTTTT. The encoded protein is CASSFGIRGTGELFF. This rearrangement joins TRBV28 to TRBJ2-2; D may be TRBD2 (5 bases). This CDR3 is built from 15 residues. V lost 3 bases to trimming and J lost 5 bases, with 13 bases between them. Looked up from germline, CDR1 is MDHEN and CDR2 is SYDVKM.

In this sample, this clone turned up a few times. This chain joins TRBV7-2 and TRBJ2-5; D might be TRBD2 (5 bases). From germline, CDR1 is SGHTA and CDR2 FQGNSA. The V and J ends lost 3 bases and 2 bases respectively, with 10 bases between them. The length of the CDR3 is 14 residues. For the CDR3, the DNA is TGTGCCAGCAGCTTTACTAGAGCACAAGAGACCCAGTACTTC. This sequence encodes CASSFTRAQETQYF.

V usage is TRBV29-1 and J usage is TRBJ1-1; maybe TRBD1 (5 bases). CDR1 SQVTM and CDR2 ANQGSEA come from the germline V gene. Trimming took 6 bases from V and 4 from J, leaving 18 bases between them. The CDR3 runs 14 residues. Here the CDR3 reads CSVNLYRGVTEAFF. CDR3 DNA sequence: TGCAGCGTGAATCTGTATCGAGGGGTCACTGAAGCTTTCTTT.

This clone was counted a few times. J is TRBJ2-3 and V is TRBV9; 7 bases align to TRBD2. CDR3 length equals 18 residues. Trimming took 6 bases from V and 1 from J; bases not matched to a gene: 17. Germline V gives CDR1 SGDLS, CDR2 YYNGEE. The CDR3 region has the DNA TGTGCCAGCACCCCCAGCCGGGCTAGCGGACGGCGCACAGATACGCAGTATTTT. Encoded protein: CASTPSRASGRRTDTQYF. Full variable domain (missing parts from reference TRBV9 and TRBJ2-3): DSGVTQTPKHLITATGQRVTLRCSPRSGDLSVYWYQQSLDQGLQFLIQYYNGEERAKGNILERFSAQQFPDLHSELNLSSLELGDSALYFCASTPSRASGRRTDTQYFGPGTRLTVL.

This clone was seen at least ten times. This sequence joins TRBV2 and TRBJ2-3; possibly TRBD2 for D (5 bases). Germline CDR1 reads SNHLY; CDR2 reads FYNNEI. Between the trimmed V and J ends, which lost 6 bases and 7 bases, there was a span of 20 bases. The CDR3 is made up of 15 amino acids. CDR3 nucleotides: TGTGCCAGCAGCCTAGGGCTTATATCGGGAAATACGCAGTATTTT. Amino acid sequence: CASSLGLISGNTQYF.

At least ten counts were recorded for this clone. The CDR3, as DNA: TGCAGCGTTCTACAGGGGGCCAAAAACATTCAGTACTTC. Translated: CSVLQGAKNIQYF. The J gene is TRBJ2-4, the V gene TRBV29-1, with 7 bases matching TRBD1. Germline trimming cut 5 bases from V and 1 base from J; bases unmatched to any gene: 2. The CDR3 is made up of 13 amino acids. Germline-derived CDR1 and CDR2 are SQVTM and ANQGSEA.

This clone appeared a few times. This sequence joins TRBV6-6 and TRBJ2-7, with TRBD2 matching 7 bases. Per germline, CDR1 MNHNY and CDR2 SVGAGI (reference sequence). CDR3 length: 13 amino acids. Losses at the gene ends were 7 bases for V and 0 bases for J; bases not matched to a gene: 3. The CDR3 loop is CASMGGGSYEQYF. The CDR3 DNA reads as TGTGCCAGCATGGGGGGGGGCTCCTACGAGCAGTACTTC.

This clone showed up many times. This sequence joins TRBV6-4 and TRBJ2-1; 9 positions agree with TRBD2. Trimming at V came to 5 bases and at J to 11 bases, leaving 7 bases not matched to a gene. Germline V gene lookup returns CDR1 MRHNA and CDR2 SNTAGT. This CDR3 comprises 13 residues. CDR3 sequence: CASSPLAGGKQFF. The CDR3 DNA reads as TGTGCCAGCAGTCCACTTGCGGGGGGGAAGCAGTTCTTC.

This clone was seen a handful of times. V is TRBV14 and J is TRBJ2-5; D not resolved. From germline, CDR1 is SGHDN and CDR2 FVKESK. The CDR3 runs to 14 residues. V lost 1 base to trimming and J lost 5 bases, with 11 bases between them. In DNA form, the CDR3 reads TGTGCCAGCAGCCAAGGGTACATCGGGGAGACCCAGTACTTC. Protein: CASSQGYIGETQYF.

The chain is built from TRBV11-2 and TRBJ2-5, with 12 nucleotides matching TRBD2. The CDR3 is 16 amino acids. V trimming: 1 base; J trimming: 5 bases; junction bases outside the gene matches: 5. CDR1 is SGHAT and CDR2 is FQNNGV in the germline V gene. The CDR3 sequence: CASSLVTSGGRETQYF. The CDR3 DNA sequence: TGTGCCAGCAGCTTAGTTACTAGCGGGGGGCGGGAGACCCAGTACTTC.